These 32 T cell receptor beta chains originate from one sample sequenced in a study of T cell repertoires in cytomegalovirus infection (dated by TCRdb to the late 2010s). The label giving this sample's treatment or condition can be read as: in vitro stimulation with specific CMV peptide epitopes to enrich CMV-specific T cells. TCRdb records Illumina HiSeq 1500 as the sequencer. Clones were called with MiXCR by TCRdb after fastp trimmed the public reads at Q25, and only in-frame beta chains were retained. Entries that share a CDR3 protein sequence are merged under the most common genes and DNA. Counted in this sample were about a million distinct CDR3 sequences; about 33% of them appeared once. The top ten constitute about an eighth of the sample. Their target antigens are unknown. The source material was cultured CD8+ T cells from PBMCs, sampled from culture after CMV antigen stimulation. The origin of the receptors is a human donor in good health (CMV status not recorded). Some clones in this sample may be carry-over from other donors' samples.

The chain joins TRBV7-9 to TRBJ1-2; 10 bases match TRBD1. CDR1 and CDR2 from the germline V gene are SEHNR and FQNEAQ (reference sequence). The CDR3 is 14 amino acids. V shed 6 bases and J 7 bases; nucleotides not matched to a gene: 8. The DNA for the CDR3 is TGTGCCAGCAGTGAGCTTGGGGACAGGGGTGGCTACACCTTC. Translating it yields CASSELGDRGGYTF.

Concerning this clonotype itself: The junction departs from the called germline gene at one end, perhaps through a read error. V is TRBV27 and J is TRBJ2-3; weak D call: TRBD2 (6 bases). The CDR3 contains 17 residues. CDR1 and CDR2 from the germline V gene are MNHEY and SMNVEV (reference sequence). CDR3 DNA: TGTGCCAGCAGTTCCCGTTTAGCGGTCCAGGTTGGGGATACGCGGTATTTT. Translating gives CASSSRLAVQVGDTRYF.

In regard to this clonotype: One end of the junction varies from germline; a read error may be responsible. The rearrangement uses TRBV13 and TRBJ2-1; 10 bases agree with TRBD1. The CDR3 runs 15 residues. Germline CDR1 is PRHDT and CDR2 is FYEKMQ (reference sequence). The DNA for the CDR3 is TGTGCCAACAGCCTTCCGGGACAGGGGTACAATGAGCAGTTCTTC. This sequence encodes CANSLPGQGYNEQFF.

This clonotype was recorded a few times. The V gene is TRBV19, the J gene TRBJ2-3; TRBD2 agrees at 8 bases. Germline V gene sequence: CDR1 LNHDA, CDR2 SQIVND (reference sequence). The ends lost 7 bases at V and 0 bases at J; junction bases unmatched: 6. This CDR3 spans 15 amino acids. CDR3 protein: CASKAGEISTDTQYF. CDR3 bases: TGTGCCAGTAAAGCGGGGGAAATAAGCACAGATACGCAGTATTTT.

This chain uses TRBV20-1 with TRBJ1-6; D may be TRBD1 (6 bases). V was shortened by 0 bases and J by 0 bases, with 18 bases between the two germline ends. Per the germline V gene, CDR1 is DFQATT and CDR2 is SNEGSKA (reference sequence). This CDR3 is built from 19 residues. CDR3 in DNA: TGCAGTGCTAGAGACCCTGAGACAGGTTCGGGCTCCTATAATTCACCCCTCCACTTT. The encoded protein is CSARDPETGSGSYNSPLHF.

The CDR3 region has the DNA TGTGCCAGCAGGCTGCAGGAGGGGGCGAGAGGCTACACCTTC. It translates to CASRLQEGARGYTF. This chain joins TRBV27 and TRBJ1-2; 7 bases agree with TRBD1. CDR1 and CDR2 (germline): MNHEY, SMNVEV (reference sequence). CDR3 length: 14 amino acids. V trimming: 6 bases; J trimming: 8 bases; junction bases outside the gene matches: 12.

The table lists this clonotype with many counts. The chain has TRBV7-8 and TRBJ2-3; 7 nucleotides match TRBD2. This CDR3 has 17 amino acids. The germline V gene has CDR1 SGHVS and CDR2 FQNEAQ. The junction had 13 bases not matched to a gene; V was cut back by 2 bases and J by 5 bases. The DNA for the CDR3 is TGTGCCAGCAGCTTAAGGAGGGAGGGTCTCCCCGGAGATACGCAGTATTTT. This sequence encodes CASSLRREGLPGDTQYF.

The chain has TRBV4-1 and TRBJ2-3; 7 positions match TRBD2. The J segment lost 5 bases and the V segment lost 3 bases, leaving 5 bases of the junction unmatched. The CDR3 has 14 residues. Germline assignment: CDR1 MGHRA and CDR2 YSYEKL. The CDR3 reads CASSQFGGLDTQYF. The CDR3 DNA reads as TGCGCCAGCAGCCAGTTCGGGGGGTTAGATACGCAGTATTTT.

The count of this clonotype is one. J is TRBJ1-4 and V is TRBV3-1; no firm D call. Germline CDR1 and CDR2: LGHDT and YNNKEL (reference sequence). V lost 5 bases to trimming and J lost 0 bases, with 4 bases between them. The CDR3 covers 13 residues. The CDR3 region is CASSKATNEKLFF. In DNA form, the CDR3 reads TGTGCCAGCAGCAAAGCAACTAATGAAAAACTGTTTTTT. The whole variable domain, filled in from reference TRBV3-1 and TRBJ1-4, reads DTAVSQTPKYLVTQMGNDKSIKCEQNLGHDTMYWYKQDSKKFLKIMFSYNNKELIINETVPNRFSPKSPDKAHLNLHINSLELGDSAVYFCASSKATNEKLFFGSGTQLSVL.

The sample holds a few counts of this clonotype. The chain uses TRBV6-5 and TRBJ2-1, with D possibly being TRBD1 or TRBD2 (5 bases each). In germline, CDR1 is MNHEY, CDR2 SVGAGI. V lost 3 bases and J 8 bases, leaving 17 bases between the germline ends. This CDR3 spans 15 amino acids. CDR3 nucleotides: TGTGCCAGCAGTTATTCAGGGAACCGAGGGGATGAGCAGTTCTTC. Residues: CASSYSGNRGDEQFF.

In this sample, this clonotype turned up a few times. The chain is built from TRBV2 and TRBJ2-3; D remains unclear. V was shortened by 4 bases and J by 0 bases, with 20 bases between the two germline ends. The V gene's germline CDR1 is SNHLY and CDR2 FYNNEI. CDR3 size: 18 residues. Written as DNA, the CDR3 is TGTGCCAGCAGTGGAGATAGTTCGTCCCTTTCTAGCACAGATACGCAGTATTTT. Its translation is CASSGDSSSLSSTDTQYF.

The chain recombines TRBV27 with TRBJ2-3, with D tentatively TRBD2 (5 bases). Germline V gene lookup returns CDR1 MNHEY and CDR2 SMNVEV (reference sequence). CDR3 length: 17 residues. V lost 3 bases, J lost 0 bases, and 16 bases lay in between. CDR3 sequence (DNA): TGTGCCAGCAGTTTCATCGGAGGCGGTTATAGCACAGATACGCAGTATTTT. Protein: CASSFIGGGYSTDTQYF.

The chain couples TRBV11-2 to TRBJ2-4; 8 bases are shared with TRBD1. The CDR3 covers 14 residues. From germline, CDR1 is SGHAT and CDR2 FQNNGV. With 6 bases clipped from V and 5 bases from J, the junction kept 6 bases outside the gene matches. The CDR3 DNA is TGTGCCAGCAGACCGCAGACAGGGGAAAACATTCAGTACTTC. This sequence encodes CASRPQTGENIQYF.

The V call is TRBV5-8, the J call TRBJ2-1, with 14 bases lining up with TRBD2. The CDR3 spans 17 residues. Germline V gene data show CDR1 as SGHTS and CDR2 as YDEGEE. The ends lost 4 bases at V and 7 bases at J; junction bases unmatched: 10. The DNA for the CDR3 is TGTGCCAGCAGCAGGACTAGCGGGGGGTCAAAAAAGAATGAGCAGTTCTTC. It encodes CASSRTSGGSKKNEQFF. The entire variable domain, with the rest obtained from reference TRBV5-8 and TRBJ2-1, is as follows: EAGVTQSPTHLIKTRGQQATLRCSPISGHTSVYWYQQALGLGLQFLLWYDEGEERNRGNFPPRFSGRQFPNYSSELNVNALELEDSALYLCASSRTSGGSKKNEQFFGPGTRLTVL.

The rearrangement uses TRBV12-3 or TRBV12-4 and TRBJ2-1; D remains unclear. V shed 5 bases and J shed 0 bases, with 11 bases lying between them. The CDR3 consists of 15 residues. CDR3 region: CASSLLPSSYNEQFF. The DNA of the CDR3 is TGTGCCAGCAGTCTCCTCCCGAGCTCCTACAATGAGCAGTTCTTC.

The count of this clonotype is one. The CDR3 here is CASRSVRTPSYEQYF. The CDR3, as DNA: TGTGCCAGCAGATCGGTCCGAACCCCCTCCTACGAGCAGTACTTC. The chain is built from TRBV11-2 and TRBJ2-7, with D unresolved. This CDR3 has 15 amino acids. The V end lost 6 bases, the J end lost 0 bases, and 15 bases lay between the germline ends. CDR1 SGHAT and CDR2 FQNNGV come from the germline V gene.

This sequence joins TRBV19 and TRBJ1-1; the D is unclear. V was pared by 1 base and J by 4 bases, with 19 bases between. CDR1 is LNHDA, CDR2 SQIVND, per germline (reference sequence). The CDR3 has 17 residues. For the CDR3, the DNA is TGTGCCAGTAGTATAGGTGGGAGGGAGGGTAGAGGCACTGAAGCTTTCTTT. As protein: CASSIGGREGRGTEAFF.

The sample holds many counts of this clonotype. The rearrangement links TRBV19 to TRBJ2-1; D gene ambiguous. V shed 7 bases and J shed 9 bases, with 13 bases lying between them. The CDR3 runs to 12 residues. Germline V gene data show CDR1 as LNHDA and CDR2 as SQIVND (reference sequence). In DNA form, the CDR3 reads TGTGCCAGTACCCTAGGGTGGGGTGAGCAGTTCTTC. It translates to CASTLGWGEQFF.

This clonotype occurred many times. CDR3 coding DNA: TGTGCCAGCAGCTCCTCCGGGGGGGGCAGGAATGAGCAGTTCTTC. It translates to CASSSSGGGRNEQFF. The rearrangement uses TRBV7-2 and TRBJ2-1; 8 bases agree with TRBD2. The germline gives CDR1 SGHTA, CDR2 FQGNSA. The V and J ends lost 4 bases and 7 bases, in that order; junction bases with no gene match: 9. The CDR3 runs 15 residues.

This clonotype was seen a handful of times. J is TRBJ1-3 and V is TRBV7-2, with 9 nucleotides matching TRBD1. Germline CDR1 is SGHTA and CDR2 is FQGNSA. J gave up 3 bases and V 5 bases, and 8 bases lay outside the gene matches. This CDR3 has 16 residues. The CDR3 nucleotides are TGTGCCAGCAGCCTTACAGGGGGCAAAGGTGGAAACACCATATATTTT. It translates to CASSLTGGKGGNTIYF. Filled out from reference TRBV7-2 and TRBJ1-3, the complete variable domain reads GAGVSQSPSNKVTEKGKDVELRCDPISGHTALYWYRQSLGQGLEFLIYFQGNSAPDKSGLPSDRFSAERTGGSVSTLTIQRTQQEDSAVYLCASSLTGGKGGNTIYFGEGSWLTVV.

The V gene is TRBV7-2, the J gene TRBJ1-1, with D perhaps TRBD1 (5 bases). V was clipped by 2 bases and J by 11 bases, with 24 bases between them. In germline, CDR1 is SGHTA, CDR2 FQGNSA. The CDR3 is 16 amino acids. CDR3 sequence reads: CASSLIWVQGLFDAFF. The CDR3 bases are TGTGCCAGCAGCTTAATTTGGGTCCAGGGATTATTTGACGCTTTCTTT.

The chain employs TRBV20-1 and TRBJ2-5, with a weak D call TRBD2 (7 bases). CDR1 and CDR2 from the germline V gene are DFQATT and SNEGSKA (reference sequence). This CDR3 is built from 19 residues. Trimming stripped 5 bases from V and 0 bases from J, with 28 bases between. Here the CDR3 reads CSAPRGAGARQHYQETQYF. The CDR3 DNA reads TGCAGTGCTCCAAGAGGGGCGGGGGCCCGTCAACATTACCAAGAGACCCAGTACTTC.

The gene calls are TRBV5-1 and TRBJ1-2; D uncertain. V was clipped by 0 bases and J by 6 bases, with 24 bases between them. Per germline, CDR1 SGHRS and CDR2 YFSETQ. CDR3 length: 18 residues. Written as DNA, the CDR3 is TGCGCCAGCAGCTTGGTAGGGTTAAGTCGTTCAACCGAAAATGGCTACACCTTC. It encodes CASSLVGLSRSTENGYTF. Supplemented by reference TRBV5-1 and TRBJ1-2, the full variable domain reads KAGVTQTPRYLIKTRGQQVTLSCSPISGHRSVSWYQQTPGQGLQFLFEYFSETQRNKGNFPGRFSGRQFSNSRSEMNVSTLELGDSALYLCASSLVGLSRSTENGYTFGSGTRLTVV.

Regarding this clonotype: A junction end diverges from the germline sequence, so it may reflect a read error. This sequence joins TRBV6-6 and TRBJ1-2; D remains unclear. CDR1 is MNHNY and CDR2 is SVGAGI in the germline V gene (reference sequence). This CDR3 has 15 amino acids. Here the CDR3 reads CASSYPEEYNYGYTF. Here the CDR3 DNA reads TGTGCCAGCAGTTACCCAGAAGAATATAACTATGGCTATACCTTC.

The V call is TRBV7-4, the J call TRBJ2-5, with a weak D call TRBD1 (6 bases). With 5 bases removed from V and 2 bases from J, the gap between germline ends came to 18 bases. The V gene's germline CDR1 is SGHVT and CDR2 SQSDAQ. The length of the CDR3 is 16 residues. The CDR3 region is CASSQGDRRDQETQYF. The CDR3 nucleotides read TGTGCCAGCAGCCAAGGAGACAGGAGAGATCAAGAGACCCAGTACTTC.

The chain employs TRBV28 and TRBJ2-3; 10 bases are shared with TRBD2. This CDR3 contains 16 residues. J lost 2 bases, V lost 2 bases, and 4 bases had no gene match. CDR1 MDHEN and CDR2 SYDVKM come from the germline V gene. The CDR3 sequence: CASSLLAGEYTDTQYF. The DNA for the CDR3 is TGTGCCAGCAGTTTACTAGCGGGGGAGTACACAGATACGCAGTATTTT.

This clonotype was seen ten or more times. This rearrangement joins TRBV7-2 to TRBJ1-2, with D unresolved. The germline gives CDR1 SGHTA, CDR2 FQGNSA. V lost 5 bases and J 0 bases, leaving 7 bases between the germline ends. CDR3 length: 13 amino acids. CDR3 nucleotide sequence: TGTGCCAGCAGCGGCGGATCTAACTATGGCTACACCTTC. The encoded protein is CASSGGSNYGYTF.

The chain carries TRBV10-3 and TRBJ2-1; 8 bases match TRBD1. Germline CDR1 ENHRY, CDR2 SYGVKD. The CDR3 is 15 residues long. Unmatched junction bases numbered 6, after V lost 2 bases and J lost 6 bases. CDR3 sequence: CAISERGQVPNEQFF. As DNA, the CDR3 is TGTGCCATCAGTGAGAGGGGACAGGTTCCCAATGAGCAGTTCTTC.

J is TRBJ2-1 and V is TRBV20-1; 9 bases map to TRBD2. The ends lost 3 bases at V and 3 bases at J; junction bases unmatched: 18. This CDR3 region has 19 residues. Germline V CDR1 and CDR2: DFQATT, SNEGSKA (reference sequence). The CDR3 DNA follows: TGCAGTGCTAGGTACAGCGGGGGGCCAAACTACCACGACTACAATGAGCAGTTCTTC. Translating it yields CSARYSGGPNYHDYNEQFF.

This chain uses TRBV12-3 or TRBV12-4 with TRBJ1-6; D possibly corresponds to TRBD1 (5 bases). V dropped 2 bases and J dropped 12 bases, with 11 bases sitting between them. The CDR3 length is 13 residues. The CDR3 coding sequence is TGTGCCAGCAGTTTACGGCAGGGTGGACCCCTCCACTTT. It translates to CASSLRQGGPLHF.

This clonotype turned up a few times. This rearrangement joins TRBV7-6 to TRBJ2-7, with 7 nucleotides matching TRBD2. CDR1 SGHVS and CDR2 FNYEAQ come from the germline V gene. This CDR3 spans 13 amino acids. The ends lost 5 bases at V and 2 bases at J; junction bases unmatched: 3. The CDR3 region has the DNA TGTGCCAGCAGCCACGGGACTACCTACGAGCAGTACTTC. Translating it yields CASSHGTTYEQYF.

Of note for this clonotype: A far more abundant clone sits one base away, making this likely a read error. The chain combines TRBV7-2 with TRBJ2-1; D not resolved. V was trimmed by 1 base and J by 11 bases, leaving 6 bases between them. This CDR3 contains 11 residues. Germline CDR1 is SGHTA and CDR2 is FQGNSA. This CDR3 reads CASSLGYKQFF. The CDR3 DNA follows: TGTGCCAGCAGCTTAGGGTATAAGCAGTTCTTC. The full variable domain, rest sourced from reference TRBV7-2 and TRBJ2-1, is GAGVSQSPSNKVTEKGKDVELRCDPISGHTALYWYRQSLGQGLEFLIYFQGNSAPDKSGLPSDRFSAERTGGSVSTLTIQRTQQEDSAVYLCASSLGYKQFFGPGTRLTVL.